The text below deals with one T cell receptor (beta chain). Its antigen is still unknown. This entry comes from a study of CD8 T cells in ankylosing spondylitis. The CDR3 runs to 14 residues. The V and J ends lost 5 bases and 2 bases respectively, with 9 bases between them. Germline CDR1 SGHAT, CDR2 FQNNGV. TCRdb fed the 5' RACE reads into MiXCR, producing one record per CDR3 protein. The sample has approximately 110,000 distinct CDR3 sequences; 20% to 30% are singletons. Study conclusions and caveats: Clones linked to disease, bearing a CD8+ phenotype, were relatively rare in peripheral blood.

The sequencing input was synovial fluid, either unsorted or a sorted T cell fraction (not recorded which). The V and J genes are TRBV11-2 and TRBJ2-2; D gene unclear. The receptor's source is a male donor with ankylosing spondylitis. CDR3 amino acids: CASSPRSNTGELFF. The CDR3 bases are TGTGCCAGCAGCCCCCGTAGCAACACCGGGGAGCTGTTTTTT.